These T cell receptor beta chains were read from a single sample in a study of blood T cell repertoires in COVID-19. Sequenced by immunoSEQ multiplex PCR; TCRdb stores in-frame clones only, minus some. The profile shows approximately 200,000 clones, about four fifths of them singletons. Input material: peripheral blood. These receptors were collected from a woman aged 60-75 years with acute or convalescent COVID-19. The CDR3 runs from the conserved cysteine through the conserved F or W. The D gene is left open where the match is weak. Clone size is not always given. Where it is, it says once, few, many or a class for expanded clones.

CDR3 length | J gene | V gene | D gene | clone size | CDR3 DNA | CDR3 protein
14 | TRBJ1-2 | TRBV3-1/TRBV3-2 | NA | NA | TGTGCCAGCAGCCAAGAATCGCGATCCTATGGCTACACCTTC | CASSQESRSYGYTF
16 | TRBJ2-7 | TRBV5-1 | TRBD2 | NA | TGCGCCAGCAGCTTGTCATCTAGCGGTCTTACCTACGAGCAGTACTTC | CASSLSSSGLTYEQYF
17 | TRBJ1-4 | TRBV6-2/TRBV6-3 | NA | NA | TGTGCCAGCAGTTACTCGGACAGCCGTGCAACTAATGAAAAACTGTTTTTT | CASSYSDSRATNEKLFF
11 | TRBJ1-2 | TRBV2 | NA | NA | TGTGCCAGCAGGAGAGACTATGGCTACACCTTC | CASRRDYGYTF
16 | TRBJ1-5 | TRBV2 | TRBD1 | NA | TGTGCCTCGCGGCCTGACAGGGTTCTGGGCAATCAGCCCCAGCATTTT | CASRPDRVLGNQPQHF
15 | TRBJ1-4 | TRBV19 | TRBD1 | NA | TGTGCCAGTAGTATCGCGGACAGGGGGCTGGAAAAACTGTTTTTT | CASSIADRGLEKLFF
14 | TRBJ2-5 | TRBV5-5 | TRBD2 | NA | TGTGCCAGCAGGTCCGAGGCGGGGGGAGAGACCCAGTACTTC | CASRSEAGGETQYF
13 | TRBJ1-2 | TRBV12-3/TRBV12-4 | NA | once | TGTGCCAGCAGTACCGGGACTAACTATGGCTACACCTTC | CASSTGTNYGYTF
14 | TRBJ1-3 | TRBV6-5 | TRBD1 | NA | TGTGCCAGCAAGAAACAGGGGGTTGGAAACACCATATATTTT | CASKKQGVGNTIYF
16 | TRBJ1-1 | TRBV4-2 | NA | NA | TGTGCCAGCAGCCAAGAAGCTAACTTACTGAACACTGAAGCTTTCTTT | CASSQEANLLNTEAFF
14 | TRBJ1-3 | TRBV5-4 | NA | NA | TGTGCCAGCAGCTTGTCCAGGGGTGGAAACACCATATATTTT | CASSLSRGGNTIYF
16 | TRBJ1-5 | TRBV5-1 | NA | NA | TGCGCCAGCAGCTTGTCAGGGGCTTATAGCAATCAGCCCCAGCATTTT | CASSLSGAYSNQPQHF
15 | TRBJ1-2 | TRBV3-1/TRBV3-2 | NA | NA | TGTGCCAGCAGCCCGGGCGGGATGGCTAACTATGGCTACACCTTC | CASSPGGMANYGYTF
15 | TRBJ2-5 | TRBV5-6 | NA | NA | TGTGCCAGCAGCCGCCAGACAGGCCCCCAAGAGACCCAGTACTTC | CASSRQTGPQETQYF
13 | TRBJ2-7 | TRBV3-1/TRBV3-2 | NA | NA | TGTGCCAGCAGCTCCCGGGACACCTACGAGCAGTACTTC | CASSSRDTYEQYF
17 | TRBJ2-3 | TRBV3-1/TRBV3-2 | TRBD2 | NA | TGTGCCAGCAGCCGGGGGTCCAGCGGGGGTTTTACAGATACGCAGTATTTT | CASSRGSSGGFTDTQYF